This T cell receptor beta chain emerged from a study of blood T cell repertoires in COVID-19. Study-level background: Sources were T cells, B-cell-depleted T cells, or PBMCs; the material itself was cDNA or gDNA.

Per the original methods: Nucleated cell number was recorded as an estimate derived from reference gene primer amplification. The data were produced by immunoSEQ multiplex PCR, yet TCRdb's version contains in-frame clones alone and is incomplete. V, J and clone size are those of that table, while D and trimming were read from the DNA. The sample shows roughly 200,000 clones, around 88% of them seen only once. The V and J ends lost 11 bases and 3 bases respectively, with 13 bases between them. The CDR3 consists of 12 residues. The receptor was derived from a man aged 35 to 55 with acute COVID-19. The sequencing input was PBMCs or T cells enriched from blood (not recorded which). The chain links TRBV12-3 or TRBV12-4 to TRBJ1-1; D is possibly TRBD1 (5 bases). CDR3 DNA: TGTGCCGTTCAGGGATTGTACACTGAAGCTTTCTTT. Its translation: CAVQGLYTEAFF.